This TCR beta chain was sequenced in a study of T cell responses to AZD1222 COVID-19 vaccine. Study-level points and caveats: In a largely white British group with more females than males, clonal diversity was possibly underestimated. The reported proportion of spike-specific TCRs targeting unmutated variant regions was nearly half.

About this clone itself: Antigen unknown.

Trimming took off 5 bases at V and 10 bases at J, with 18 bases between the two ends. The germline CDR1 and CDR2 sequences are MNHEY and SMNVEV (reference sequence). CDR3 length equals 14 residues. Second-dose intervals near 4 or 12 weeks were combined. Using immunoSEQ multiplex PCR, the repertoire was profiled, and TCRdb retains in-frame clones only, with some absent. The sample yields 190,000 or so clones, approximately 93% seen once. The clonotype comes from an adult who received the AZD1222 COVID-19 vaccine. The source material was peripheral blood, sampled 28 days after the second AZD1222 dose. The chain carries TRBV27 and TRBJ2-4; D assignment may be TRBD1 or TRBD2 (6 bases each). This CDR3 reads CASSLRQAGRIQYF. DNA of the CDR3: TGTGCCAGCAGTCTCCGACAGGCGGGGAGGATTCAGTACTTC.